Presented here are 9 T cell receptor beta chains from one specimen sequenced in a study of PD-1 blockade in classical Hodgkin lymphoma. Data came from immunoSEQ multiplex PCR; TCRdb stores just in-frame clones and leaves some out. The data hold roughly 20,000 clones, with about 80% observed a single time. The time point denotes: cycle 4 day 1 (C4D1), after around six weeks of nivolumab. Every patient experienced relapse after autologous stem cell transplantation, and brentuximab vedotin exposure varied. The sequencing used peripheral blood mononuclear cells (PBMCs), collected before the fourth cycle of nivolumab. All receptors come from a human donor with classical Hodgkin lymphoma.

CDR3 sequence (DNA): TGTGCCAGTAGTTTCAGGGGCGCTGGGGCCAACGTCCTGACTTTC. Protein: CASSFRGAGANVLTF. V and J are TRBV19 and TRBJ2-6; TRBD1 might be the D (6 bases). The CDR3 contains 15 residues. Germline CDR1 and CDR2: LNHDA and SQIVND (reference sequence). V was pared by 5 bases and J by 2 bases, with 10 bases between.

This clone has a handful of counts. The chain combines TRBV10-3 with TRBJ2-1, with 10 bases identical to TRBD2. CDR1 ENHRY and CDR2 SYGVKD come from the germline V gene. J was trimmed by 3 bases and V by 4 bases; bases with no gene match: 6. The CDR3 has 16 amino acids. The CDR3 here is CAISGGSGRGYNEQFF. The CDR3 DNA reads TGTGCCATCAGTGGAGGGAGCGGGAGGGGCTACAATGAGCAGTTCTTC.

This chain links TRBV25-1 with TRBJ1-2; D not resolved. Deletions cut 3 bases from V and 0 bases from J, with 8 bases between. Per the germline V gene, CDR1 is MGHDK and CDR2 is SYGVNS. The CDR3 contains 14 residues. CDR3 loop: CASSEALSNYGYTF. Written as DNA, the CDR3 is TGTGCCAGCAGTGAGGCCCTTTCTAACTATGGCTACACCTTC.

The V call is TRBV10-3, the J call TRBJ2-3; 8 nucleotides line up with TRBD2. Trimming removed 11 bases from V and 0 bases from J; junction bases left unmatched: 7. Germline values: CDR1 ENHRY, CDR2 SYGVKD. The CDR3 has 14 amino acids. The CDR3 loop reads CAASASGSTDTQYF. DNA of the CDR3: TGTGCCGCGAGCGCTAGCGGGAGCACAGATACGCAGTATTTT.

The J gene is TRBJ2-1, the V gene TRBV6-1; 9 bases match TRBD2. The CDR3 spans 15 residues. The ends lost 7 bases at V and 8 bases at J; junction bases unmatched: 12. Germline loops: CDR1 MNHNS, CDR2 SASEGT. The CDR3 DNA sequence: TGTGCCAGCATCTCACCGGGACTAGCTGCCTATGAGCAGTTCTTC. Amino acids: CASISPGLAAYEQFF.

The V and J genes are TRBV21-1 and TRBJ1-2. TRBV21-1 is a recognized pseudogene. This CDR3 contains 15 residues. The CDR3 protein is CASSKGGGVNYGYTF. In nucleotides, the CDR3 is TGTGCCAGCAGCAAGGGAGGGGGCGTTAACTATGGCTACACCTTC.

In this sample, this clone turned up once. The chain is built from TRBV4-1 and TRBJ2-7, with D possibly TRBD1 on 5 matching bases. The CDR3 runs to 12 residues. Per germline, CDR1 MGHRA and CDR2 YSYEKL. Trimming removed 4 bases from V and 3 bases from J, with 7 bases in between. CDR3 DNA: TGCGCCAGCAGCCTTCAGGGCTACGAGCAGTACTTC. The encoded protein is CASSLQGYEQYF.

The genes are TRBV15 and TRBJ1-5, with D possibly matching TRBD1 (5 bases). The V and J ends lost 5 bases and 7 bases respectively, with 12 bases between them. CDR1 and CDR2 (germline): LNHNV, YYDKDF (reference sequence). The CDR3 has 13 amino acids. In DNA form, the CDR3 reads TGTGCCACCAGCGGGACCGTGGTGCAGCCCCAGCATTTT. As protein: CATSGTVVQPQHF. Based on the CDR3 plus reference TRBV15 and TRBJ1-5, the full variable domain is DAMVIQNPRYQVTQFGKPVTLSCSQTLNHNVMYWYQQKSSQAPKLLFHYYDKDFNNEADTPDNFQSRRPNTSFCFLDIRSPGLGDTAMYLCATSGTVVQPQHFGDGTRLSIL.

This clone was seen more than once but under ten times. The chain is built from TRBV19 and TRBJ1-2; D unclear. Germline V gives CDR1 LNHDA, CDR2 SQIVND (reference sequence). V shed 3 bases and J shed 7 bases, with 15 bases lying between them. The CDR3 loop spans 14 amino acids. The CDR3 sequence is CASSISFGVGGYTF. The CDR3 nucleotides read TGTGCCAGTAGTATTTCCTTCGGGGTCGGTGGCTACACCTTC. Drawing the rest from reference TRBV19 and TRBJ1-2, the complete variable domain is DGGITQSPKYLFRKEGQNVTLSCEQNLNHDAMYWYRQDPGQGLRLIYYSQIVNDFQKGDIAEGYSVSREKKESFPLTVTSAQKNPTAFYLCASSISFGVGGYTFGSGTRLTVV.